This is a list of T cell receptor beta chains from one sample in a study of T cell responses to AZD1222 COVID-19 vaccine. Clones were sequenced by immunoSEQ multiplex PCR, and TCRdb holds only the in-frame ones, with some missing. The sample has 80,000 to 130,000 clones, less than 90% seen once. Sequencing was performed on peripheral blood, taken on day 0 of AZD1222 vaccination. These receptors all come from an adult in good health. Each CDR3 is given with its conserved first and last residue. Each record gives: clone size, J gene, V gene, D gene, CDR3 protein, CDR3 DNA. The D gene is left open where the match is weak. Clone size appears in some rows only: once, few, many, or a class for an expanded clone.

abundance: few
j_gene: TRBJ2-1
v_gene: TRBV4-2
d_gene: .
CDR3aa: CASSRLGTYNEQFF
CDR3nt: TGTGCCAGCAGCCGCCTGGGAACTTACAATGAGCAGTTCTTC

abundance: few
j_gene: TRBJ2-1
v_gene: TRBV7-9
d_gene: .
CDR3aa: CASSLADLYNEQFF
CDR3nt: TGTGCCAGCAGCTTAGCCGACTTATACAATGAGCAGTTCTTC

abundance: once
j_gene: TRBJ2-7
v_gene: TRBV3-1/TRBV3-2
d_gene: .
CDR3aa: CASGSYEQYF
CDR3nt: TGTGCCAGCGGCTCCTACGAGCAGTACTTC

abundance: .
j_gene: TRBJ2-2
v_gene: TRBV9
d_gene: TRBD2
CDR3aa: CASSVDSGGHPNTGELFF
CDR3nt: TGTGCCAGCAGCGTAGATAGCGGGGGCCACCCGAACACCGGGGAGCTGTTTTTT

abundance: .
j_gene: TRBJ2-3
v_gene: TRBV29-1
d_gene: TRBD2
CDR3aa: CSLPSGGGDTQYF
CDR3nt: TGCAGCCTCCCTAGCGGGGGGGGAGATACGCAGTATTTT

abundance: .
j_gene: TRBJ2-1
v_gene: TRBV5-4
d_gene: .
CDR3aa: CASSSTSSEQFF
CDR3nt: TGTGCCAGCAGCTCAACTAGTTCTGAGCAGTTCTTC

abundance: .
j_gene: TRBJ1-1
v_gene: TRBV5-6
d_gene: .
CDR3aa: CASSLGPGSLGEAFF
CDR3nt: TGTGCCAGCAGCTTGGGTCCGGGCAGCCTCGGTGAAGCTTTCTTT

abundance: .
j_gene: TRBJ2-7
v_gene: TRBV3-1/TRBV3-2
d_gene: TRBD2
CDR3aa: CASSLGTSGSEQYF
CDR3nt: TGTGCCAGCAGTCTCGGGACTAGCGGGAGCGAGCAGTACTTC

abundance: .
j_gene: TRBJ1-4
v_gene: TRBV28
d_gene: .
CDR3aa: CASLGYLQEKLFF
CDR3nt: TGTGCCAGTTTGGGTTATTTACAGGAAAAACTGTTTTTT

abundance: .
j_gene: TRBJ1-4
v_gene: TRBV5-1
d_gene: .
CDR3aa: CASKATTNEKLFF
CDR3nt: TGCGCCAGCAAGGCTACAACTAATGAAAAACTGTTTTTT

abundance: .
j_gene: TRBJ2-6
v_gene: TRBV3-1/TRBV3-2
d_gene: TRBD1
CDR3aa: CASSQDYRGSGANVLTF
CDR3nt: TGTGCCAGCAGCCAAGATTACAGGGGGTCTGGGGCCAACGTCCTGACTTTC

abundance: .
j_gene: TRBJ1-1
v_gene: TRBV7-3
d_gene: TRBD1
CDR3aa: CASSLEGQVGTEAFF
CDR3nt: TGTGCCAGCAGCTTAGAGGGACAGGTGGGGACTGAAGCTTTCTTT

abundance: .
j_gene: TRBJ2-2
v_gene: TRBV29-1
d_gene: .
CDR3aa: CSVRPDSPNTGELFF
CDR3nt: TGCAGCGTCCGCCCGGACAGCCCGAACACCGGGGAGCTGTTTTTT

abundance: once
j_gene: TRBJ2-3
v_gene: TRBV5-8
d_gene: .
CDR3aa: CASSPEGWSRRTDTQYF
CDR3nt: TGTGCCAGCAGCCCGGAGGGGTGGAGCCGCCGCACAGATACGCAGTATTTT

abundance: .
j_gene: TRBJ1-5
v_gene: TRBV5-8
d_gene: TRBD1
CDR3aa: CASSLETGGTQPQHF
CDR3nt: TGTGCCAGCAGCTTGGAGACAGGGGGCACTCAGCCCCAGCATTTT

abundance: .
j_gene: TRBJ2-5
v_gene: TRBV3-1/TRBV3-2
d_gene: TRBD1
CDR3aa: CASSQGTGAPGETQYF
CDR3nt: TGTGCCAGCAGCCAAGGGACAGGGGCCCCTGGGGAGACCCAGTACTTC

abundance: .
j_gene: TRBJ1-1
v_gene: TRBV28
d_gene: .
CDR3aa: CASSSPGHTEAFF
CDR3nt: TGTGCCAGCAGTTCCCCGGGCCACACTGAAGCTTTCTTT

abundance: .
j_gene: TRBJ2-1
v_gene: TRBV20-1
d_gene: TRBD2
CDR3aa: CSASSSGNSYNEQFF
CDR3nt: TGCAGTGCTAGTTCTAGCGGAAACTCCTACAATGAGCAGTTCTTC

abundance: .
j_gene: TRBJ2-5
v_gene: TRBV11-2
d_gene: .
CDR3aa: CASSFFGQMEETQYF
CDR3nt: TGTGCCAGCAGCTTTTTCGGACAGATGGAGGAGACCCAGTACTTC

abundance: once
j_gene: TRBJ2-5
v_gene: TRBV5-4
d_gene: TRBD2
CDR3aa: CASSPSGGAPETQYF
CDR3nt: TGTGCCAGCAGCCCTAGCGGGGGGGCTCCGGAGACCCAGTACTTC

abundance: .
j_gene: TRBJ1-1
v_gene: TRBV3-1/TRBV3-2
d_gene: .
CDR3aa: CASSQLYRETEAFF
CDR3nt: TGTGCCAGCAGCCAATTGTACAGGGAAACTGAAGCTTTCTTT

abundance: .
j_gene: TRBJ2-3
v_gene: TRBV5-5
d_gene: .
CDR3aa: CASSPLGTDTQYF
CDR3nt: TGTGCCAGCAGCCCGCTGGGCACAGATACGCAGTATTTT

abundance: .
j_gene: TRBJ1-5
v_gene: TRBV28
d_gene: .
CDR3aa: CASSLLDGDDQPQHF
CDR3nt: TGTGCCAGCAGTTTACTGGACGGAGACGATCAGCCCCAGCATTTT

abundance: once
j_gene: TRBJ2-5
v_gene: TRBV7-9
d_gene: TRBD1
CDR3aa: CASSSGTGGFQETQYF
CDR3nt: TGTGCCAGCAGCTCCGGGACAGGGGGATTCCAAGAGACCCAGTACTTC

abundance: .
j_gene: TRBJ2-2
v_gene: TRBV7-2
d_gene: TRBD1
CDR3aa: CASSFRTGANTGELFF
CDR3nt: TGTGCCAGCAGCTTTCGGACAGGGGCGAACACCGGGGAGCTGTTTTTT

abundance: .
j_gene: TRBJ2-7
v_gene: TRBV5-1
d_gene: .
CDR3aa: CASSQRRSSYEQYF
CDR3nt: TGCGCCAGCAGCCAGCGGCGTTCTTCCTACGAGCAGTACTTC

abundance: .
j_gene: TRBJ2-3
v_gene: TRBV9
d_gene: .
CDR3aa: CASSAYSGVTDTQYF
CDR3nt: TGTGCCAGCAGCGCGTATTCGGGGGTCACAGATACGCAGTATTTT

abundance: .
j_gene: TRBJ2-1
v_gene: TRBV11-3
d_gene: .
CDR3aa: CASTQGSSYNEQFF
CDR3nt: TGTGCCAGCACCCAGGGGAGCTCCTACAATGAGCAGTTCTTC

abundance: .
j_gene: TRBJ2-1
v_gene: TRBV14
d_gene: .
CDR3aa: CASSQDATGAYNEQFF
CDR3nt: TGTGCCAGCAGCCAAGACGCCACAGGCGCCTACAATGAGCAGTTCTTC

abundance: few
j_gene: TRBJ2-1
v_gene: TRBV11-2
d_gene: .
CDR3aa: CASSHSGLGWEDEQFF
CDR3nt: TGTGCCAGCAGCCACTCGGGACTGGGGTGGGAGGATGAGCAGTTCTTC

abundance: .
j_gene: TRBJ1-3
v_gene: TRBV5-1
d_gene: .
CDR3aa: CASSQGPGLAGNTIYF
CDR3nt: TGCGCCAGCAGCCAAGGACCAGGGTTAGCCGGAAACACCATATATTTT

abundance: .
j_gene: TRBJ1-6
v_gene: TRBV19
d_gene: .
CDR3aa: CASSMGGGAISPLHF
CDR3nt: TGTGCCAGTAGTATGGGAGGGGGTGCAATTTCACCCCTCCACTTT

abundance: .
j_gene: TRBJ1-2
v_gene: TRBV29-1
d_gene: .
CDR3aa: CSVEGGGDGYTF
CDR3nt: TGCAGCGTTGAAGGGGGCGGGGACGGCTACACCTTC

abundance: .
j_gene: TRBJ1-6
v_gene: TRBV7-8
d_gene: .
CDR3aa: CASSLGPLMGALHF
CDR3nt: TGTGCCAGCAGCTTAGGACCTCTAATGGGAGCCCTCCACTTT

abundance: .
j_gene: TRBJ1-5
v_gene: TRBV5-1
d_gene: TRBD1
CDR3aa: CASSLQGIGQPQHF
CDR3nt: TGCGCCAGCAGCTTACAGGGGATCGGTCAGCCCCAGCATTTT

abundance: .
j_gene: TRBJ1-1
v_gene: TRBV18
d_gene: .
CDR3aa: CASSPGTALEAEAFF
CDR3nt: TGTGCCAGCTCACCCGGGACCGCCCTGGAGGCTGAAGCTTTCTTT

abundance: .
j_gene: TRBJ2-3
v_gene: TRBV9
d_gene: .
CDR3aa: CASSVVAVLLDTQYF
CDR3nt: TGTGCCAGCAGCGTAGTCGCAGTTCTATTAGATACGCAGTATTTT

abundance: .
j_gene: TRBJ2-5
v_gene: TRBV5-1
d_gene: TRBD2
CDR3aa: CASSFLTSATETQYF
CDR3nt: TGCGCCAGCAGCTTCCTGACTAGCGCGACGGAGACCCAGTACTTC

abundance: .
j_gene: TRBJ1-1
v_gene: TRBV27
d_gene: .
CDR3aa: CASSFLAGRDTEAFF
CDR3nt: .

abundance: .
j_gene: TRBJ2-3
v_gene: TRBV10-3
d_gene: TRBD2
CDR3aa: CATTGGTDTQYF
CDR3nt: TGTGCCACTACGGGGGGTACAGATACGCAGTATTTT

abundance: .
j_gene: TRBJ1-2
v_gene: TRBV6-6
d_gene: TRBD1
CDR3aa: CASRKDRGNYGYTF
CDR3nt: TGTGCCAGCAGGAAGGACAGGGGGAACTATGGCTACACCTTC

abundance: once
j_gene: TRBJ2-2
v_gene: TRBV10-1
d_gene: TRBD1
CDR3aa: CASRGTGENTGELFF
CDR3nt: TGCGCCAGCAGGGGAACAGGGGAGAACACCGGGGAGCTGTTTTTT